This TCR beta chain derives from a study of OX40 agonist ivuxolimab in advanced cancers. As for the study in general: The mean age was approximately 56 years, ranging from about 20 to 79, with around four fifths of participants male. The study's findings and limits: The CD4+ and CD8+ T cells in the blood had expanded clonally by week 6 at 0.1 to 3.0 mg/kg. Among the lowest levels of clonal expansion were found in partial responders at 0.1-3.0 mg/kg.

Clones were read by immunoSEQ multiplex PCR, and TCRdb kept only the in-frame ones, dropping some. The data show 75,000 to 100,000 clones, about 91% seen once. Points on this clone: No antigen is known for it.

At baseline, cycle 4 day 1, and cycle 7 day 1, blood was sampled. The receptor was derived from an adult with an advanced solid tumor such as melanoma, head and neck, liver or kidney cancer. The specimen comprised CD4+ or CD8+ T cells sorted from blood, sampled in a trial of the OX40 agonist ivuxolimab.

CDR3 protein: CASSLAGRDTQYF. CDR3 bases: TGTGCCAGCAGCTTAGCGGGTAGAGATACGCAGTATTTT. V usage is TRBV7-2 and J usage is TRBJ2-3; D not resolved. Per germline, CDR1 SGHTA and CDR2 FQGNSA. Trimming shortened V by 0 bases and J by 5 bases, and 6 bases separated the two germline ends. The CDR3 runs 13 residues.